This entry lists 23 T cell receptor beta chains sequenced from one sample in a study of T cell responses to AZD1222 COVID-19 vaccine. TCRdb's table, derived via immunoSEQ multiplex PCR, lists solely in-frame clones and lacks some. The data show around 99,000 clones, 91% seen once. The sequences come from peripheral blood, collected on day 0 of AZD1222 vaccination. These receptors were obtained from an adult in good health.

DNA of the CDR3: TGTGCCAGCAGCTTACGGACAGAATTGGACACCATATATTTT. This gives the protein CASSLRTELDTIYF. The chain couples TRBV25-1 to TRBJ1-3; possibly TRBD1 for D (6 bases). The CDR3 is 14 residues long. Germline lookup yields CDR1 MGHDK and CDR2 SYGVNS. Trimming took 6 bases from V and 8 from J, leaving 17 bases between them.

V gene TRBV2 combines with J gene TRBJ1-2, with D perhaps matching TRBD1 (5 bases). Germline CDR1 and CDR2: SNHLY and FYNNEI. The CDR3 runs 14 residues. V gave up 7 bases and J gave up 0 bases, with 12 bases separating them. In DNA, the CDR3 is TGTGCCAGCATGACAGACACAGCTAACTATGGCTACACCTTC. Protein product: CASMTDTANYGYTF.

V is TRBV6-5 and J is TRBJ1-3; no clear D gene. Between the trimmed V and J ends, which lost 6 bases and 4 bases, there was a span of 7 bases. Germline CDR1 and CDR2: MNHEY and SVGAGI. This CDR3 region has 12 residues. The CDR3 DNA reads as TGTGCCAGCAGGTACAGCGGAAACACCATATATTTT. It yields the protein CASRYSGNTIYF.

The chain has TRBV6-1 and TRBJ2-1; 10 nucleotides align to TRBD2. With V trimmed by 6 bases and J by 2 bases, 4 bases remained unmatched. The germline V gene encodes CDR1 MNHNS and CDR2 SASEGT. CDR3 length: 15 amino acids. The CDR3 nucleotides read TGTGCCAGCAGACAACTAGCGGGGCCCTACAATGAGCAGTTCTTC. It codes for CASRQLAGPYNEQFF.

The chain carries TRBV12-1 and TRBJ2-1; the D segment call TRBD1 is taken from the table without a DNA check. TRBV12-1 is tagged as a pseudogene. The CDR3 consists of 16 residues. CDR3 coding DNA: TGTGCCAGCAGCTCCTACCCCGGGACAAACTACAATGAGCAGTTCTTC. Its protein product is CASSSYPGTNYNEQFF.

V and J are TRBV3-1 (or the pseudogene TRBV3-2) and TRBJ2-2; D remains unclear. There are 14 residues in the CDR3. Deletions cut 5 bases from V and 8 bases from J, with 15 bases between. CDR1 and CDR2 from the germline V gene are LGHDT and YNNKEL (reference sequence). The CDR3 protein is CASSETRPGGELFF. CDR3 nucleotide sequence: TGTGCCAGCAGCGAGACCCGGCCAGGAGGGGAGCTGTTTTTT.

The chain links TRBV5-1 to TRBJ2-5; 9 bases fit TRBD1. The J segment lost 4 bases and the V segment lost 7 bases, leaving 5 bases of the junction unmatched. The CDR3 length is 13 residues. Per the germline V gene, CDR1 is SGHRS and CDR2 is YFSETQ. The DNA for the CDR3 is TGCGCCAGCTCGGGGACAGGGCCAGAGACCCAGTACTTC. It translates to CASSGTGPETQYF.

CDR3 sequence: CASSLSPEKLFF. The CDR3 bases are TGTGCCAGCAGCTTATCCCCTGAAAAACTGTTTTTT. J is TRBJ1-4 and V is TRBV11-2; no definite D call. This CDR3 contains 12 residues. In germline, CDR1 is SGHAT, CDR2 FQNNGV. Trimming took off 2 bases at V and 7 bases at J, with 5 bases between the two ends.

This sequence joins TRBV21-1 and TRBJ1-5; TRBD1 is taken as the D call from the table, unchecked against the DNA. TRBV21-1 is given as a pseudogene. The CDR3 runs 19 residues. The CDR3 nucleotides are TGTGCCAGCAGCCGTACTATAGAGACAGGGACTCTTAGCAATCAGCCCCAGCATTTT. Amino acid sequence: CASSRTIETGTLSNQPQHF.

The CDR3 DNA is TGTGCCTCCAGTGGAGTGGCCTATGGCTACACCTTC. Its protein product is CASSGVAYGYTF. V gene TRBV19 combines with J gene TRBJ1-2; the D is unclear. V dropped 11 bases and J dropped 4 bases, with 14 bases sitting between them. The CDR3 length is 12 residues. Germline CDR1 and CDR2: LNHDA and SQIVND (reference sequence).

The rearrangement uses TRBV30 and TRBJ2-6; D is unresolved. The CDR3 loop spans 16 amino acids. CDR1 and CDR2 (germline): GTSNPN, SVGIG (reference sequence). V lost 3 bases to trimming and J lost 0 bases, with 12 bases between them. The CDR3 nucleotides are TGTGCCTGGAGCGCCAACATGGGCTCTGGGGCCAACGTCCTGACTTTC. Translation gives CAWSANMGSGANVLTF.

Notes on this clone: One junction end disagrees with the germline gene, perhaps due to a read error. The J gene is TRBJ2-4, the V gene TRBV5-1; D unresolved. Germline V gives CDR1 SGHRS, CDR2 YFSETQ. This CDR3 contains 13 residues. The CDR3 is CASSLGDKDIQYF. The DNA for the CDR3 is TGCGCCAGCAGCTTGGGAGACAAAGACATTCAGTACTTC.

This clone was observed a handful of times. This sequence joins TRBV19 and TRBJ2-3, with TRBD2 matching 7 bases. Trimming took 5 bases from V and 2 from J; bases not matched to a gene: 7. CDR1 and CDR2 from the germline V gene are LNHDA and SQIVND (reference sequence). This CDR3 contains 15 residues. This CDR3 is CASSEAGSYTDTQYF. In DNA form, the CDR3 reads TGTGCCAGTAGTGAAGCGGGGTCCTACACAGATACGCAGTATTTT. The complete variable domain, with remaining parts taken from reference TRBV19 and TRBJ2-3, reads DGGITQSPKYLFRKEGQNVTLSCEQNLNHDAMYWYRQDPGQGLRLIYYSQIVNDFQKGDIAEGYSVSREKKESFPLTVTSAQKNPTAFYLCASSEAGSYTDTQYFGPGTRLTVL.

This rearrangement joins TRBV6-2 or TRBV6-3 to TRBJ2-7, with D tentatively TRBD1 (5 bases). Trimming shortened V by 2 bases and J by 3 bases, and 11 bases separated the two germline ends. From germline, CDR1 is MNHEY and CDR2 SVGEGT. The CDR3 is 14 residues long. CDR3 sequence reads: CASSYTPDSYEQYF. CDR3 in DNA: TGTGCCAGCAGTTACACCCCAGACAGCTACGAGCAGTACTTC.

The chain is built from TRBV6-1 and TRBJ1-4; perhaps TRBD1 as D (5 bases). The CDR3 loop spans 19 amino acids. The germline CDR1 and CDR2 sequences are MNHNS and SASEGT. Trimming took 4 bases from V and 5 from J, leaving 26 bases between them. The CDR3 is CASSVFLTGRQRTNEKLFF. The CDR3 DNA reads TGTGCCAGCAGTGTCTTTCTCACAGGCAGGCAGCGAACGAATGAAAAACTGTTTTTT.

The V gene is TRBV4-1, the J gene TRBJ1-5; 7 nucleotides align to TRBD1. Trimming removed 3 bases from V and 4 bases from J; junction bases left unmatched: 6. The CDR3 covers 15 residues. CDR1 is MGHRA and CDR2 is YSYEKL in the germline V gene. The CDR3 protein is CASSQASGGNQPQHF. The CDR3 nucleotides are TGCGCCAGCAGCCAGGCGTCAGGGGGTAATCAGCCCCAGCATTTT.

The V and J genes are TRBV2 and TRBJ2-1; maybe TRBD1 (6 bases). Germline loops: CDR1 SNHLY, CDR2 FYNNEI. This CDR3 has 16 residues. Trimming took 9 bases from V and 5 from J, leaving 23 bases between them. As DNA, the CDR3 is TGTGCCAGTAAGATCCCGGACAGAGGAGAGAACAATGAGCAGTTCTTC. Translation gives CASKIPDRGENNEQFF. Based on the CDR3 plus reference TRBV2 and TRBJ2-1, the full variable domain is EPEVTQTPSHQVTQMGQEVILRCVPISNHLYFYWYRQILGQKVEFLVSFYNNEISEKSEIFDDQFSVERPDGSNFTLKIRSTKLEDSAMYFCASKIPDRGENNEQFFGPGTRLTVL.

V and J are TRBV27 and TRBJ1-4; 11 bases are shared with TRBD1. Germline CDR1 and CDR2: MNHEY and SMNVEV (reference sequence). This CDR3 comprises 16 residues. V shed 2 bases, J shed 7 bases, and the junction held 6 bases outside the gene matches. CDR3 sequence (DNA): TGTGCCAGCAGTTTAGGACAGGGGGCGAGGGGTGAAAAACTGTTTTTT. Translating gives CASSLGQGARGEKLFF.

This clone occurred a few times. This chain joins TRBV3-1 (or the pseudogene TRBV3-2) and TRBJ1-2, with D tentatively TRBD1 (5 bases). V lost 6 bases to trimming and J lost 3 bases, with 11 bases between them. The CDR3 consists of 13 residues. Germline CDR1 LGHDT, CDR2 YNNKEL (reference sequence). The CDR3 DNA is TGTGCCAGCAGACCCGAGGGACACTATGGCTACACCTTC. The encoded protein is CASRPEGHYGYTF.

This chain uses TRBV9 with TRBJ1-1; TRBD1 might be the D (5 bases). V dropped 3 bases and J dropped 1 base, with 10 bases sitting between them. Germline V gene sequence: CDR1 SGDLS, CDR2 YYNGEE. This CDR3 is 14 amino acids long. Written as DNA, the CDR3 is TGTGCCAGCAGCGCAACAGGTACGAACACTGAAGCTTTCTTT. This encodes CASSATGTNTEAFF.

This sequence joins TRBV7-2 and TRBJ2-2; maybe TRBD1 (6 bases). V lost 5 bases, J lost 4 bases, and 14 bases lay in between. This CDR3 comprises 15 residues. Germline V CDR1 and CDR2: SGHTA, FQGNSA. In DNA, the CDR3 is TGTGCCAGCAGCCCCCAGGGGTGGATCACCGGGGAGCTGTTTTTT. Translation: CASSPQGWITGELFF.

The V call is TRBV4-3, the J call TRBJ1-1; D is uncertain. V lost 1 base to trimming and J lost 3 bases, with 12 bases between them. This CDR3 has 15 residues. The V gene's germline CDR1 is LGHNA and CDR2 YSLEER. In nucleotides, the CDR3 is TGCGCCAGCAGCCAAGGTTTTAGCCTGGACACTGAAGCTTTCTTT. The encoded protein is CASSQGFSLDTEAFF.

Only one count was recorded for this clone. The V call is TRBV7-2, the J call TRBJ2-7; D uncertain. Germline assignment: CDR1 SGHTA and CDR2 FQGNSA. The V and J ends lost 1 base and 7 bases respectively, with 11 bases between them. The CDR3 covers 13 residues. CDR3 region: CASSLEFQEEQYF. The CDR3 region has the DNA TGTGCCAGCAGCTTAGAGTTTCAGGAGGAGCAGTACTTC.